A selection of T cell receptor beta chains follows, all from one sample in a study of OX40 agonist ivuxolimab in advanced cancers. Sequencing used immunoSEQ multiplex PCR; TCRdb keeps in-frame clones, though not all of them. The sample has tens of thousands of clones; less than 95% are singletons. The material sequenced was CD4+ or CD8+ T cells sorted from blood, taken in a trial of the OX40 agonist ivuxolimab. These receptors all come from an adult with an advanced solid tumor such as melanoma, head and neck, liver or kidney cancer. CDR3s include the opening cysteine and the closing phenylalanine or tryptophan. A D gene is named only where the DNA matches it firmly. Size is stated for part of the rows, as once, few or many counts, or as a class when the clone is expanded.

abundance	v_gene	d_gene	j_gene	CDR3aa	CDR3nt
.	TRBV28	.	TRBJ1-2	CASSSPHGVNYGYTF	TGTGCCAGCAGTTCCCCCCACGGAGTAAACTATGGCTACACCTTC
.	TRBV27	.	TRBJ2-2	CASSGGKGTGELFF	TGTGCCAGCAGTGGGGGGAAGGGCACCGGGGAGCTGTTTTTT
.	TRBV18	.	TRBJ1-1	CASSPQPNTEAFF	TGTGCCAGCTCTCCGCAACCGAACACTGAAGCTTTCTTT
once	TRBV7-7	.	TRBJ2-1	CASSLEYSNNEQFF	TGTGCTAGCAGCTTAGAGTATTCAAACAATGAGCAGTTCTTC
.	TRBV9	TRBD2	TRBJ2-1	CASSVPEGGGSYNEQFF	TGTGCCAGCAGCGTACCTGAGGGCGGGGGCTCCTACAATGAGCAGTTCTTC
.	TRBV2	TRBD1	TRBJ1-2	CASSSTQGDGYGYTF	TGTGCCAGCAGTAGCACTCAGGGGGACGGGTATGGCTACACCTTC
.	TRBV5-1	TRBD1	TRBJ1-2	CASSPGQGAGGYTF	TGCGCCAGCAGCCCGGGACAGGGGGCGGGTGGCTACACCTTC
few	TRBV15	.	TRBJ1-4	CATSRDLGANEKLFF	TGTGCCACCAGCAGAGATTTGGGGGCTAACGAAAAACTGTTTTTT
.	TRBV5-1	.	TRBJ1-2	CASSLAGVPNYGYTF	TGCGCCAGCAGCTTGGCCGGGGTTCCTAACTATGGCTACACCTTC
.	TRBV19	.	TRBJ2-5	CARIRHGTLQETQYF	TGTGCCAGAATCCGACACGGGACACTCCAAGAGACCCAGTACTTC
.	TRBV7-6	TRBD1	TRBJ1-6	CASSLGDRTSSPLHF	TGTGCCAGCAGCTTAGGGGACAGGACATCCTCACCCCTCCACTTT